Following are 6 T cell receptor beta chains from one sample sequenced in a study of T cells in Graves' hyperthyroidism and ophthalmopathy. Amplified TCR beta CDR3 regions derived from RNA transcripts. The HTBI primer set was used in a first-round RT-PCR of the TCR CDR3. From the multiplex PCR reads, TCRdb called clonotypes with MiXCR, one entry per CDR3 protein. Here the sample spans 250,000 to 400,000 distinct CDR3 sequences, approximately 15% being singletons. Source material: blood. The receptors derive from a woman between 35 and 50 years old with Graves' ophthalmopathy.

Many counts were recorded for this clonotype. The rearrangement uses TRBV24-1 and TRBJ2-1; no clear D. Germline V gene data show CDR1 as KGHDR and CDR2 as SFDVKD. Trimming left V 6 bases short and J 0 bases short, with 5 bases between. The CDR3 runs 13 residues. The DNA for the CDR3 is TGTGCCACCAGTCCCAGCTCCTACAATGAGCAGTTCTTC. Residues: CATSPSSYNEQFF.

This clonotype was seen only a few times. This chain joins TRBV19 and TRBJ2-5, with D hard to call. Trimming removed 1 base at V and 5 bases at J, with 14 bases between. CDR1 LNHDA and CDR2 SQIVND come from the germline V gene (reference sequence). The CDR3 loop spans 15 amino acids. The CDR3 reads CASSIGRSITETQYF. CDR3 sequence (DNA): TGTGCCAGTAGTATAGGCAGGTCAATTACCGAGACCCAGTACTTC. Complete variable domain (other parts from reference TRBV19 and TRBJ2-5): DGGITQSPKYLFRKEGQNVTLSCEQNLNHDAMYWYRQDPGQGLRLIYYSQIVNDFQKGDIAEGYSVSREKKESFPLTVTSAQKNPTAFYLCASSIGRSITETQYFGPGTRLLVL.

In its sample, this clonotype was seen many times. This sequence joins TRBV7-8 and TRBJ2-2, with D possibly matching TRBD2 (6 bases). The CDR3 covers 15 residues. The V and J ends lost 2 bases and 7 bases respectively, with 14 bases between them. In germline, CDR1 is SGHVS, CDR2 FQNEAQ. The CDR3 is CASSLLVGGLGELFF. Written as DNA, the CDR3 is TGTGCCAGCAGCTTATTGGTCGGGGGACTCGGGGAGCTGTTTTTT.

On this clonotype itself: Possible read error: a much larger clone is one base away. J is TRBJ2-7 and V is TRBV6-5; D remains ambiguous. The V gene lost 2 bases and the J gene lost 3 bases, with 11 bases spanning the gap. The germline V gene has CDR1 MNHEY and CDR2 SVGAGI. The CDR3 length is 14 residues. The CDR3 region has the DNA TGTGCCAGCAGTTACAACAGCATAGTCTACGAGCAGTACTTC. Its translation: CASSYNSIVYEQYF.

This clonotype appeared many times. The rearrangement joins TRBV6-1 to TRBJ2-1; 9 positions agree with TRBD2. This CDR3 region has 15 residues. From germline, CDR1 is MNHNS and CDR2 SASEGT. V dropped 2 bases and J dropped 9; count of bases not matched to a gene: 8. The CDR3 nucleotides are TGTGCCAGCAGTGAAAGGTCTAGCGGGAAGGGTGAGCAGTTCTTC. Translation gives CASSERSSGKGEQFF.

The chain joins TRBV5-1 to TRBJ1-2; 7 bases are shared with TRBD1. V shed 3 bases, J shed 4 bases, and the junction held 9 bases outside the gene matches. CDR3 length: 15 residues. Germline-derived CDR1 and CDR2 are SGHRS and YFSETQ. DNA of the CDR3: TGCGCCAGCAGCTCGGTAGGGGACAGTACCTATGGCTACACCTTC. It yields the protein CASSSVGDSTYGYTF.